What follows are 14 T cell receptor beta chains derived from one specimen sequenced in a study of cytomegalovirus exposure and HLA in healthy donors (dated by TCRdb to the late 2010s). Library prep was done by the immunoSEQ multiplex PCR assay. For the multiplex PCR, a mixture combining 60 forward primers for TCR Vbeta segments and 13 reverse primers for TCR Jbeta segments was used. TCRdb carries this immuneACCESS record with in-frame sequences only. Its versions omit some clonotypes, under half of them owing to an unresolved V gene in the studies checked, with the rest unexplained. The sample table shows approximately 120,000 clones, and over 15% are seen once. The ten most abundant clones make up approximately 2.9% of the sample. The sequencing input was PBMCs. The receptor source for this set is a female donor in good health and CMV-seropositive.

This clone has more than one count but fewer than ten. At one of its ends the junction is not consistent with the germline gene, which may arise from a read error. The rearrangement joins TRBV6-6 to TRBJ1-2; D perhaps matches TRBD1 (6 bases). The CDR3 loop spans 14 amino acids. Germline V gives CDR1 MNHNY, CDR2 SVGAGI (reference sequence). The CDR3 reads CASRYEGDNYGYTF. In DNA, the CDR3 is TGTGCCAGCCGTTACGAGGGGGACAACTATGGCTACACCTTC.

J is TRBJ1-5 and V is TRBV4-2, with unresolved D. CDR1 LGHNA and CDR2 YNFKEQ come from the germline V gene. Trimming shortened V by 1 base and J by 9 bases, and 13 bases separated the two germline ends. CDR3 length: 14 amino acids. The CDR3 DNA reads as TGTGCCAGCAGCCAAGGGACTGCCGCCGTGCCCCAGCATTTT. This sequence encodes CASSQGTAAVPQHF.

There are a few counts of this clone. This sequence joins TRBV27 and TRBJ1-1, with D tentatively TRBD1 (6 bases). Trimming pared 5 bases from V and 1 base from J, leaving 14 bases between. This CDR3 has 15 amino acids. The germline V gene encodes CDR1 MNHEY and CDR2 SMNVEV (reference sequence). The CDR3 DNA reads as TGTGCCAGCAGTCAATTAACGACAGGGAACACTGAAGCTTTCTTT. As protein: CASSQLTTGNTEAFF.

There are a few counts of this clone. The chain is built from TRBV5-1 and TRBJ2-3, with 10 bases aligning to TRBD2. Trimming cost V 3 bases and J 0 bases; bases outside gene matches: 4. This CDR3 has 16 residues. Germline lookup yields CDR1 SGHRS and CDR2 YFSETQ. The CDR3 spells CASSSGLAASTDTQYF. Here the CDR3 DNA reads TGCGCCAGCAGCTCCGGACTAGCGGCTAGCACAGATACGCAGTATTTT.

The V and J genes are TRBV6-1 and TRBJ2-5; D gene ambiguous. CDR1 and CDR2 (germline): MNHNS, SASEGT. This CDR3 has 13 amino acids. V lost 2 bases and J lost 5, with 9 bases in between. DNA of the CDR3: TGTGCCAGCAGTGAATTCGCGATGGAGACCCAGTACTTC. It translates to CASSEFAMETQYF.

This clone was detected only a few times. The chain recombines TRBV11-2 with TRBJ1-4; 7 positions agree with TRBD1. CDR1 and CDR2 from the germline V gene are SGHAT and FQNNGV. V was pared by 5 bases and J by 5 bases, with 8 bases of the junction left unmatched. The CDR3 runs 15 residues. CDR3 nucleotide sequence: TGTGCCAGCAGCCTCCGACAGGGTTCAAATGAAAAACTGTTTTTT. Translated: CASSLRQGSNEKLFF.

This clone was picked up a small number of times. V usage is TRBV4-1 and J usage is TRBJ1-1, with D maybe TRBD1 (5 bases). Trimming removed 4 bases from V and 2 bases from J, with 14 bases in between. From germline, CDR1 is MGHRA and CDR2 YSYEKL. This CDR3 has 15 residues. CDR3 sequence reads: CASSLYQTANTEAFF. CDR3 DNA: TGCGCCAGCAGCCTTTACCAGACAGCTAACACTGAAGCTTTCTTT.

In its sample, this clone was seen a few times. This chain links TRBV13 with TRBJ1-2; D may be TRBD1 (5 bases). CDR1 PRHDT and CDR2 FYEKMQ come from the germline V gene (reference sequence). V was pared by 0 bases and J by 7 bases, with 9 bases between. The CDR3 has 13 residues. CDR3 loop: CASSLGGRGGYTF. The DNA for the CDR3 is TGTGCCAGCAGCTTAGGCGGAAGGGGTGGCTACACCTTC.

V usage is TRBV2 and J usage is TRBJ2-6, with TRBD1 identical over 8 bases. Trimming cost V 7 bases and J 2 bases; bases outside gene matches: 4. Germline values: CDR1 SNHLY, CDR2 FYNNEI. CDR3 length: 15 residues. The CDR3 region is CASMMDRAGANVLTF. The CDR3, as DNA: TGTGCCAGCATGATGGACAGGGCTGGGGCCAACGTCCTGACTTTC.

This clone appeared a few times. The V call is TRBV6-1, the J call TRBJ1-2; 9 bases agree with TRBD1. In germline, CDR1 is MNHNS, CDR2 SASEGT. The CDR3 totals 13 residues. The ends lost 10 bases at V and 0 bases at J; junction bases unmatched: 3. The chain's CDR3 is CATRDRANYGYTF. DNA of the CDR3: TGTGCCACCCGGGACAGGGCTAACTATGGCTACACCTTC.

The chain couples TRBV10-2 to TRBJ2-7; D not certain. The CDR3 consists of 18 residues. V was trimmed by 7 bases and J by 0 bases, leaving 25 bases between them. Looked up from germline, CDR1 is WSHSY and CDR2 is SAAADI. This chain's CDR3 is CASNNVGAKALGSYEQYF. The CDR3 DNA follows: TGCGCCAGCAATAATGTAGGTGCAAAGGCTCTAGGCTCCTACGAGCAGTACTTC.

In its sample, this clone was seen a few times. V is TRBV4-3 and J is TRBJ1-3, with TRBD1 as a possible D gene (5 bases). Trimming shortened V by 1 base and J by 2 bases, and 6 bases separated the two germline ends. CDR1 is LGHNA and CDR2 is YSLEER in the germline V gene. This CDR3 is 14 amino acids long. In DNA, the CDR3 is TGCGCCAGCAGCCAAGTCAGGGCTGGAAACACCATATATTTT. This sequence encodes CASSQVRAGNTIYF.

This clone has only a few counts. The gene calls are TRBV5-1 and TRBJ1-2; D is ambiguous. The germline gives CDR1 SGHRS, CDR2 YFSETQ. Trimming shortened V by 1 base and J by 0 bases, and 7 bases separated the two germline ends. There are 14 residues in the CDR3. The CDR3 is CASSLNAANYGYTF. The CDR3 DNA is TGCGCCAGCAGCTTGAACGCAGCTAACTATGGCTACACCTTC. Variable domain in full (rest from reference TRBV5-1 and TRBJ1-2): KAGVTQTPRYLIKTRGQQVTLSCSPISGHRSVSWYQQTPGQGLQFLFEYFSETQRNKGNFPGRFSGRQFSNSRSEMNVSTLELGDSALYLCASSLNAANYGYTFGSGTRLTVV.

This clone was found a few times. The rearrangement links TRBV5-6 to TRBJ2-2, with TRBD2 identical over 11 bases. Germline values: CDR1 SGHDT, CDR2 YYEEEE. V shed 4 bases, J shed 1 base, and the junction held 6 bases outside the gene matches. This CDR3 is 17 amino acids long. CDR3 sequence: CASSAQTSGVNTGELFF. The CDR3 region has the DNA TGTGCCAGCAGCGCCCAGACTAGCGGGGTGAACACCGGGGAGCTGTTTTTT.